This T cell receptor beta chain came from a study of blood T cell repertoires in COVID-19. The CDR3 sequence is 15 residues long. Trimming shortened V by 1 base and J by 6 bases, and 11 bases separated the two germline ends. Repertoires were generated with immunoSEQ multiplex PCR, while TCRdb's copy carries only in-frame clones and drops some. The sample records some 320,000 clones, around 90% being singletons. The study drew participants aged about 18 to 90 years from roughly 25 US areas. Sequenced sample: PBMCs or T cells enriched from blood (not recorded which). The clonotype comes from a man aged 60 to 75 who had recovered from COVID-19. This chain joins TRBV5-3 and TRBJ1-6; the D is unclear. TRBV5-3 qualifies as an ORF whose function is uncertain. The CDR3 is CARSLSEEFNSPLHF. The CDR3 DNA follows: TGTGCCAGAAGCTTGAGTGAAGAGTTTAATTCACCCCTCCACTTT.